This is a list of T cell receptor beta chains from one sample in a study of OX40 agonist ivuxolimab in advanced cancers. Sequenced by immunoSEQ multiplex PCR; TCRdb stores in-frame clones only, minus some. Among roughly 76,000 clones listed, about 89% were seen once. Specimen: CD4+ or CD8+ T cells sorted from blood, collected in a trial of the OX40 agonist ivuxolimab. The receptor source for this set is an adult with an advanced solid tumor such as melanoma, head and neck, liver or kidney cancer. Both conserved end residues are part of each CDR3. D genes are given only for firm matches. Clone size is shown for a subset of rows, as once, few, many or a class of expanded clone.

TRBJ1-2	TRBV6-5	.	few	CASSTGTAYNYGYTF	TGTGCCAGCAGCACCGGGACGGCCTACAACTATGGCTACACCTTC
TRBJ1-1	TRBV27	.	few	CASSLLGPENTEAFF	TGTGCCAGCAGTTTGTTGGGACCGGAGAACACTGAAGCTTTCTTT
TRBJ2-1	TRBV29-1	TRBD2	.	CSVATSGSYEQFF	TGCAGCGTTGCGACTAGCGGGAGCTATGAGCAGTTCTTC
TRBJ1-1	TRBV2	.	.	CASSEGRLNTEAFF	TGTGCCAGCAGTGAGGGGAGACTGAACACTGAAGCTTTCTTT
TRBJ2-2	TRBV7-6	.	.	CASSLLADASNTGELFF	TGTGCCAGCAGCTTACTCGCTGATGCCTCGAACACCGGGGAGCTGTTTTTT
TRBJ2-1	TRBV30	TRBD2	medium-sized	CALGLADYNEQFF	TGTGCCTTGGGACTAGCGGATTACAATGAGCAGTTCTTC
TRBJ2-1	TRBV27	.	.	CASSLWVASYNEQFF	TGTGCCAGCAGTTTATGGGTGGCCTCCTACAATGAGCAGTTCTTC
TRBJ1-5	TRBV27	.	once	CASSLFPGGNQPQHF	TGTGCCAGCAGTTTGTTCCCAGGGGGCAATCAGCCCCAGCATTTT
TRBJ2-1	TRBV19	TRBD1	.	CASSIAGGLYNEQFF	TGTGCCAGTAGTATAGCAGGGGGCCTGTACAATGAGCAGTTCTTC
TRBJ2-1	TRBV7-9	.	.	CASSLEGGEQFF	TGTGCCAGCAGCTTAGAAGGGGGTGAGCAGTTCTTC
TRBJ2-1	TRBV13	TRBD2	.	CASSQRGPNEQFF	TGTGCCAGCAGCCAGCGGGGGCCCAATGAGCAGTTCTTC
TRBJ2-1	TRBV7-9	TRBD1	.	CASSQNRGPGYNEQFF	TGTGCCAGCAGTCAAAACAGGGGGCCCGGCTACAATGAGCAGTTCTTC
TRBJ1-4	TRBV7-8	TRBD1	.	CASSLVPGGTNEKLFF	TGTGCCAGCAGCTTAGTACCAGGGGGTACTAATGAAAAACTGTTTTTT
TRBJ2-2	TRBV4-1	.	.	CASSFFSRRDTGELFF	TGCGCCAGCAGCTTTTTCTCCAGGAGAGACACCGGGGAGCTGTTTTTT
TRBJ2-7	TRBV9	.	.	CASSVSQGSYEQYF	TGTGCCAGCAGCGTAAGCCAGGGCTCCTACGAGCAGTACTTC
TRBJ1-1	TRBV28	.	.	CASRRTRPEAFF	TGTGCCAGCAGAAGGACACGCCCTGAAGCTTTCTTT
TRBJ2-7	TRBV19	.	.	CATAPGTGYEQYF	TGTGCCACGGCCCCCGGGACGGGCTACGAGCAGTACTTC
TRBJ1-4	TRBV6-1	.	.	CASWGAINEKLFF	TGTGCCAGCTGGGGGGCCATTAATGAAAAACTGTTTTTT
TRBJ1-2	TRBV6-5	TRBD1	.	CASSYTGGNYGYTF	TGTGCCAGCAGTTACACAGGGGGCAACTATGGCTACACCTTC
TRBJ2-7	TRBV27	TRBD1	.	CASSLKPGQGASYEQYF	TGTGCCAGCAGTTTAAAGCCGGGACAGGGGGCCTCCTACGAGCAGTACTTC